This T cell receptor (beta chain) was sequenced during a study of blood T cell repertoires in COVID-19. Study information: Samples of COVID-19 (acute and convalescent) were obtained from the United States, Italy and Spain. Nucleic acid was either cDNA or gDNA, and it came from T cells, B-cell-depleted T cells, or PBMCs.

Authors' analysis steps: For nucleated cells, counts were estimated from reference gene primer amplification. Produced via immunoSEQ multiplex PCR; TCRdb's table is partial and in-frame only. That table furnishes V, J and clone size, whereas the DNA furnished D and trimming. The repertoire has about 99,000 clones, roughly 78% of them found once; the top ten carry roughly 18%. This TCR was recovered from a woman aged 80 or older with active or convalescent COVID-19. Sample: peripheral blood.

DNA for the CDR3: TGTGCCAGTAGTCCCCGGGGAGGACTCGACGAACAGCCCCAGCATTTT. The encoded protein is CASSPRGGLDEQPQHF. This chain connects TRBV19 to TRBJ1-5; D is undetermined. V was clipped by 5 bases and J by 7 bases, with 21 bases between them. Germline CDR1 reads LNHDA; CDR2 reads SQIVND (reference sequence). The CDR3 consists of 16 residues.